The clone carrying this TCR beta chain was observed many times. Transcripts of RNA were the source for amplifying TCR beta CDR3 regions. The authors performed first-round RT-PCR with HTBI primers and then a second-round multiplex PCR. TCRdb redid the calling of the multiplex PCR reads with MiXCR, one entry per CDR3 protein. The table lists more than 1,000,000 distinct CDR3 sequences, less than 45% of them singletons. The data derive from a study of Graves' ophthalmopathy and Graves' hyperthyroidism. The CDR3 is 11 residues long. Trimming left V 8 bases short and J 9 bases short, with 16 bases between. From germline, CDR1 is DFQATT and CDR2 SNEGSKA (reference sequence).

This receptor was taken from an adult man with Graves' hyperthyroidism. The gene calls are TRBV20-1 and TRBJ2-5; possible D gene TRBD2, 5 bases. Sequenced sample: peripheral blood or thyroid tissue (not recorded which). The CDR3, as DNA: TGCAGTCCCGCATCGGACGGGGCCCAGTACTTC. Translating gives CSPASDGAQYF.